The subject of this entry is one T cell receptor beta chain. Its antigen is unknown. V was trimmed by 2 bases and J by 7 bases, leaving 17 bases between them. Germline V lookup: CDR1 MDHEN, CDR2 SYDVKM. There are 15 residues in the CDR3. The data were obtained in a study of Ad26.COV2.S vaccination and SARS-CoV-2 variants. Across the whole study: Participants got Ad26.COV2.S intramuscularly, once or twice 56 days apart.

Described treatment: 15 to 20 received Ad26.COV2.S at low or high dose, single or two shots; 5 received placebo; per-sample allocation not given. Samples came from day 63 after the first vaccine or placebo injection. The assay was immunoSEQ multiplex PCR, and TCRdb's table has in-frame clones only and misses some. This table holds 300,000 to 400,000 clones, approximately 86% found once. Study results and limitations: Participants in the vaccine arm had higher spike-specific TCR breadth; placebo recipients had lower.

The chain carries TRBV28 and TRBJ1-2; D is unclear. The sequence was obtained from a person between 18 and 65 years old who received the Ad26.COV2.S COVID-19 vaccine or a placebo. The sample in question was peripheral blood, obtained in a trial of Ad26.COV2.S vaccine versus placebo. In DNA, the CDR3 is TGTGCCAGCAGTTTAGAGGGTTTGAAGACCGGTGGCTACACCTTC. It is translated as CASSLEGLKTGGYTF.